Listed here are 8 T cell receptor beta chains from one sample, sequenced in a study of blood T cell repertoires in COVID-19. Repertoires were generated with immunoSEQ multiplex PCR, while TCRdb's copy carries only in-frame clones and drops some. The sample has 150,000 to 200,000 clones, approximately 79% seen once. Material: peripheral blood. These receptors all come from a woman aged 60 to 75 with COVID-19, enrolled during active disease.

The V gene is TRBV7-3, the J gene TRBJ1-2; D perhaps matches TRBD1 (6 bases). This CDR3 is 13 amino acids long. V lost 5 bases and J 4 bases, leaving 11 bases between the germline ends. Germline V gene sequence: CDR1 SGHTA, CDR2 FQGTGA. CDR3 nucleotide sequence: TGTGCCAGCAGCCCAGGACAGTCCTATGGCTACACCTTC. Its protein is CASSPGQSYGYTF.

The rearrangement uses TRBV7-9 and TRBJ2-2; D uncertain. The V gene's germline CDR1 is SEHNR and CDR2 FQNEAQ (reference sequence). This CDR3 is built from 15 residues. V was shortened by 1 base and J by 3 bases, with 9 bases between the two germline ends. For the CDR3, the DNA is TGTGCCAGCAGCTTAGGAGTCGTCGACACCGGGGAGCTGTTTTTT. Translated, it gives CASSLGVVDTGELFF.

The rearrangement links TRBV15 to TRBJ2-3, with 11 bases that match TRBD2. The CDR3 covers 15 residues. In germline, CDR1 is LNHNV, CDR2 YYDKDF (reference sequence). J gave up 8 bases and V 7 bases, and 11 bases lay outside the gene matches. The CDR3 DNA reads as TGTGCCACCACCGGGGTAGCGGGGGGGCGGGTTACGCAGTATTTT. Its protein product is CATTGVAGGRVTQYF.

The gene calls are TRBV25-1 and TRBJ1-2; D is ambiguous. This CDR3 contains 13 residues. V lost 6 bases and J 4 bases, leaving 12 bases between the germline ends. Germline V gene sequence: CDR1 MGHDK, CDR2 SYGVNS. The CDR3 nucleotides read TGTGCCAGCAGAGACCCAGCGTCCTATGGCTACACCTTC. Translation gives CASRDPASYGYTF.

The chain carries TRBV28 and TRBJ1-2; TRBD1 is a possible D gene (5 bases). Between the trimmed V and J ends, which lost 6 bases and 4 bases, there was a span of 6 bases. CDR1 and CDR2 from the germline V gene are MDHEN and SYDVKM. CDR3 size: 11 residues. The CDR3 DNA is TGTGCCAGCAGGACAGTCTATGGCTACACCTTC. Encoded protein: CASRTVYGYTF.

V gene TRBV10-2 combines with J gene TRBJ1-2; 9 bases align to TRBD1. The J segment lost 6 bases and the V segment lost 2 bases, leaving 13 bases of the junction unmatched. The germline V gene encodes CDR1 WSHSY and CDR2 SAAADI. The CDR3 totals 17 residues. CDR3 residues: CASSELPTGGAGHGYTF. For the CDR3, the DNA is TGCGCCAGCAGTGAGCTCCCAACAGGGGGCGCAGGGCATGGCTACACCTTC.

The V call is TRBV5-6, the J call TRBJ2-7, with D possibly matching TRBD1 (6 bases). CDR1 is SGHDT and CDR2 is YYEEEE in the germline V gene. With 5 bases removed from V and 4 bases from J, the gap between germline ends came to 19 bases. The CDR3 extends over 15 amino acids. CDR3 residues: CASSTTGTRLYEQYF. The CDR3 bases are TGTGCCAGCAGTACGACCGGGACACGGCTATACGAGCAGTACTTC.

This clone was detected once. The gene calls are TRBV6-4 and TRBJ1-1; D is possibly TRBD1 (6 bases). The CDR3 covers 15 residues. Per the germline V gene, CDR1 is MRHNA and CDR2 is SNTAGT. Trimming cost V 4 bases and J 0 bases, with 12 bases left between them. Written as DNA, the CDR3 is TGTGCCAGCAGTGCTAATTGGGACATGAACACTGAAGCTTTCTTT. It codes for CASSANWDMNTEAFF.